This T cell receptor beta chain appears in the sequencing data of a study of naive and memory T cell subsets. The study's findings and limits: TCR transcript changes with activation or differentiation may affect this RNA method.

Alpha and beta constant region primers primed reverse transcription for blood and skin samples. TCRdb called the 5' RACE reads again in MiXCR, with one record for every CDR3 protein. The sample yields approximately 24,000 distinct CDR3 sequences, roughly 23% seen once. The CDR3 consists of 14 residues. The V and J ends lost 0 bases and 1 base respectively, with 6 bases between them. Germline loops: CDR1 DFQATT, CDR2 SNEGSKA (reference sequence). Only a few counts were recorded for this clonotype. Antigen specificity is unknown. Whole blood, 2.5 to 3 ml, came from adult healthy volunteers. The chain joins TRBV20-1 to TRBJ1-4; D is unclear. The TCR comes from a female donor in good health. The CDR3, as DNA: TGCAGTGCTAGAGATCGGCGAACTAATGAAAAACTGTTTTTT. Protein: CSARDRRTNEKLFF.